What follows are 2 T cell receptor beta chains derived from one specimen sequenced in a study of blood T cell repertoires in COVID-19. TCRdb's copy holds only in-frame clones and misses some; the assay was immunoSEQ multiplex PCR. In the table there are 200,000 to 250,000 clones, roughly 90% of which are singletons. The sample comprised peripheral blood. All receptors derive from a woman aged 60-75 years with acute or convalescent COVID-19.

CDR3 loop: CAWPTDRTYSNQPQHF. DNA for the CDR3: TGTGCCTGGCCAACAGACAGGACTTATAGCAATCAGCCCCAGCATTTT. The rearrangement uses TRBV30 and TRBJ1-5, with a weak D call TRBD1 (6 bases). The CDR3 spans 16 residues. Germline V CDR1 and CDR2: GTSNPN, SVGIG (reference sequence). V was shortened by 5 bases and J by 0 bases, with 17 bases between the two germline ends.

The chain links TRBV3-1 (or the pseudogene TRBV3-2) to TRBJ2-7; TRBD2 agrees at 7 bases. V gave up 1 base and J gave up 2 bases; unmatched junction bases: 2. This CDR3 spans 14 amino acids. The germline V gene encodes CDR1 LGHDT and CDR2 YNNKEL (reference sequence). The CDR3 loop reads CASSQVRGAYEQYF. The CDR3 coding sequence is TGTGCCAGCAGCCAAGTCCGGGGGGCCTACGAGCAGTACTTC.